The rows below give T cell receptor beta chains drawn from one sample of a study of Graves' ophthalmopathy and Graves' hyperthyroidism. TCRdb independently ran MiXCR on the multiplex PCR reads; one entry per CDR3 protein. Of more than 1,000,000 distinct CDR3 sequences in the sample, around a third were seen once. The sequencing sample was made of peripheral blood or thyroid tissue (not recorded which). The receptors were gathered from an adult man with Graves' hyperthyroidism. Both conserved end residues are trimmed from each CDR3. The D gene is left open where the match is weak.

TRBD1	TRBV7-3	TRBJ2-7	ASSRDGQGSYEQY
NA	TRBV12-3/TRBV12-4	TRBJ2-7	ASGPHYEQY
TRBD2	TRBV7-9	TRBJ2-5	ASSSGGTSGRMKTQY
TRBD1	TRBV7-9	TRBJ1-6	ASSWVGTENNSPLH
TRBD1	TRBV25-1	TRBJ1-2	ASSVGQNTFYGYT
NA	TRBV4-1	TRBJ1-1	ASSQARGMNTEAF
NA	TRBV7-9	TRBJ2-2	ASTATGTGELF
NA	TRBV7-9	TRBJ2-5	AIPARTAQETQY
TRBD2	TRBV4-3	TRBJ2-7	ASSQGALAGMVYEQY
NA	TRBV11-2	TRBJ2-7	ASSSYQGTGYEQY
NA	TRBV7-2	TRBJ1-3	ASSLGAQRDTIY
TRBD1	TRBV12-3/TRBV12-4	TRBJ1-6	ATSNTGENGWHSPLH
NA	TRBV10-3	TRBJ2-7	AISPGKADEQY
TRBD1	TRBV25-1	TRBJ2-6	ASSGGQLWTGTSGANVLT
NA	TRBV5-1	TRBJ2-7	ASSSRTPSYEQY
TRBD1	TRBV7-8	TRBJ1-6	ASSTPRGLGNSPLH
NA	TRBV7-9	TRBJ1-3	ASSPRTASSGNTIY
TRBD2	TRBV12-3/TRBV12-4	TRBJ2-5	ASSRQAGKETQY
NA	TRBV10-3	TRBJ2-5	AISDGWETQETQY
NA	TRBV9	TRBJ1-5	ASSLGGAGLQPQH
TRBD1	TRBV24-1	TRBJ1-1	ATMDRMNTEAF
NA	TRBV4-1	TRBJ2-7	ASSQDRGTAHEQY
NA	TRBV10-3	TRBJ1-6	AISDPGGDSPLH
TRBD1	TRBV20-1	TRBJ2-7	SAWDSSSSYEQY
NA	TRBV2	TRBJ1-5	ASSEAGQNNQPQH
TRBD1	TRBV19	TRBJ1-1	ASNKQGAAF
TRBD1	TRBV6-5	TRBJ2-2	ASRTGSSGTGELF
TRBD2	TRBV20-1	TRBJ2-6	SAPGTSGGANVLT
TRBD2	TRBV7-2	TRBJ2-7	ASNDGRSSYEQY
TRBD1	TRBV10-3	TRBJ2-2	AIKGQGNTGELF
TRBD1	TRBV10-2	TRBJ1-1	ASRTGVFGNTEAF
TRBD1	TRBV9	TRBJ1-1	ASSTGQGLEAF
NA	TRBV11-1	TRBJ2-2	ASINGGGVFTGELF
NA	TRBV10-1	TRBJ2-5	ASMRQVGEETQY
NA	TRBV12-3/TRBV12-4	TRBJ1-1	ASSPGRITEAF
NA	TRBV28	TRBJ2-5	ASMALQGYQETQY
TRBD1	TRBV29-1	TRBJ1-1	SVGDRAEAF
TRBD1	TRBV10-2	TRBJ2-7	ASSDSGQGHEQY
NA	TRBV2	TRBJ2-5	ASNGAKTQY
TRBD2	TRBV7-9	TRBJ2-2	ASSSPGLNTGELF
NA	TRBV7-2	TRBJ1-2	ASSKGNSYGYT
TRBD2	TRBV20-1	TRBJ2-7	SASLGLANHEQY
NA	TRBV7-2	TRBJ1-4	ASSPTEKKLF
NA	TRBV29-1	TRBJ1-1	SAEVAVRSGRAF
NA	TRBV5-6	TRBJ2-5	HSAPLGRYQETQY
TRBD1	TRBV20-1	TRBJ1-5	SARDKPDRALGAQH
NA	TRBV12-3/TRBV12-4	TRBJ1-5	ASSGTPPGSYSNQPQH
TRBD1	TRBV14	TRBJ2-7	ASSQHFDRGVLD
NA	TRBV7-2	TRBJ1-1	ASSLVDGAEAF
NA	TRBV27	TRBJ1-4	ASSVNRKGNEKLF
TRBD2	TRBV2	TRBJ2-7	ASSELAGYEQY
NA	TRBV9	TRBJ1-2	ASSRDRDPGYT
NA	TRBV20-1	TRBJ2-7	SATGLYSYEQY
NA	TRBV2	TRBJ2-5	ASSVGIMGETQY
NA	TRBV29-1	TRBJ2-7	SVAETTYEQY
TRBD1	TRBV27	TRBJ1-6	ASSPFRSGQGYSPLH
TRBD2	TRBV27	TRBJ2-7	ASRPSGSSPYEQY
NA	TRBV2	TRBJ1-2	ASSETGLVYT
NA	TRBV10-3	TRBJ2-2	AISGTAANTGELF
NA	TRBV4-2	TRBJ2-7	ASSPVDGGMGAYEQY